This T cell receptor beta chain was recorded in a study of blood T cells in healthy people across ages. The CDR3 is 16 residues long. The trim removed 1 base at V and 3 bases at J, leaving 6 bases unmatched. CDR1 and CDR2 (germline): SGHTA, FQGNSA. This clonotype showed up many times. For the second PCR, which ran for about 7 to 12 cycles, a sample-barcoded 5' primer and a J-beta primer mix were used. Unique molecular identifiers of 12 random nucleotides labeled each cDNA. TCRdb re-derived calls from the 5' RACE reads in MiXCR, one entry per CDR3 protein. The sample has around 1,500,000 distinct CDR3 sequences; roughly 27% are singletons.

The sequenced sample was blood. The sequence was obtained from a woman aged 25-40 years in good health. V and J are TRBV7-2 and TRBJ2-5; 9 bases map to TRBD2. This chain's CDR3 is CASSLVGGRGKETQYF. CDR3 coding DNA: TGTGCCAGCAGCTTAGTGGGCGGGAGGGGCAAAGAGACCCAGTACTTC.